This passage covers 10 T cell receptor beta chains from one sample sequenced in a study of cytomegalovirus exposure and HLA in healthy donors. The PCR was carried out with 60 Vbeta primers and 13 Jbeta primers. TCRdb's copy holds only in-frame clones and misses some; the assay was immunoSEQ multiplex PCR. The sample comprises 100,000 to 150,000 clones, more than 60% of which are singletons, and roughly 1.5% rests with the top ten. The sample comprised PBMCs. All receptors come from a woman aged 18-35 years in good health and CMV-seronegative.

The chain links TRBV19 to TRBJ1-1, with 7 positions matching TRBD1. Looked up from germline, CDR1 is LNHDA and CDR2 is SQIVND (reference sequence). This CDR3 comprises 14 residues. V trimming: 6 bases; J trimming: 3 bases; junction bases outside the gene matches: 7. CDR3 coding DNA: TGTGCCAGTAGAGAGGGACAGAAGTACACTGAAGCTTTCTTT. This encodes CASREGQKYTEAFF.

The J gene is TRBJ2-1, the V gene TRBV7-8; 8 bases align to TRBD1. After removal of 1 base from V and 7 bases from J, the junction contained 21 bases not matched to a gene. The CDR3 has 20 amino acids. Germline CDR1 reads SGHVS; CDR2 reads FQNEAQ. This chain's CDR3 is CASSLEVSGGVGSAHNEQFF. Written as DNA, the CDR3 is TGTGCCAGCAGCTTAGAGGTTTCAGGGGGCGTTGGGAGCGCTCATAATGAGCAGTTCTTC.

This clone appeared once. The chain links TRBV6-5 to TRBJ2-1; 7 bases line up with TRBD2. Germline lookup yields CDR1 MNHEY and CDR2 SVGAGI. This CDR3 comprises 14 residues. V was clipped by 6 bases and J by 3 bases; unmatched bases: 5. The CDR3 coding sequence is TGTGCCAGCAGGTCGCTAGCGGACTACAATGAGCAGTTCTTC. The encoded protein is CASRSLADYNEQFF.

The chain combines TRBV5-4 with TRBJ1-2; D is undetermined. CDR1 is SGHNT and CDR2 is YYREEE in the germline V gene (reference sequence). V was shortened by 4 bases and J by 0 bases, with 13 bases between the two germline ends. The CDR3 is made up of 15 amino acids. CDR3 DNA sequence: TGTGCCAGCAGCGGAAAAATCCTAGCTAACTATGGCTACACCTTC. This codes for CASSGKILANYGYTF.

The chain employs TRBV7-8 and TRBJ1-1; D gene unclear. Germline loops: CDR1 SGHVS, CDR2 FQNEAQ. V was clipped by 5 bases and J by 1 base, with 11 bases between them. CDR3 size: 14 residues. CDR3 DNA: TGTGCCAGCAGCAGGACGGGAGGGAACACTGAAGCTTTCTTT. Its protein is CASSRTGGNTEAFF.

The V gene is TRBV4-2, the J gene TRBJ2-3; 8 bases align to TRBD2. From germline, CDR1 is LGHNA and CDR2 YNFKEQ. Unmatched junction bases numbered 4, after V lost 4 bases and J lost 1 base. The CDR3 has 15 residues. The CDR3 DNA follows: TGTGCCAGCAGCCCTCAGACTAGCGGCACAGATACGCAGTATTTT. Amino acid sequence: CASSPQTSGTDTQYF.

The chain joins TRBV6-1 to TRBJ2-1; 9 bases match TRBD1. J lost 8 bases, V lost 3 bases, and 5 bases had no gene match. CDR3 length: 14 amino acids. Germline CDR1 reads MNHNS; CDR2 reads SASEGT. The DNA of the CDR3 is TGTGCCAGCAGTGACGGATGGACAGGGGATGAGCAGTTCTTC. Protein product: CASSDGWTGDEQFF.

V is TRBV5-5 and J is TRBJ2-7; D not resolved. This CDR3 has 14 amino acids. The V end lost 0 bases, the J end lost 3 bases, and 10 bases lay between the germline ends. CDR1 is SGHKS and CDR2 is YYEKEE in the germline V gene (reference sequence). CDR3 nucleotides: TGTGCCAGCAGCTTGGACCAGGCTCGCTACGAGCAGTACTTC. Translated: CASSLDQARYEQYF.

This clone was observed once. The V call is TRBV19, the J call TRBJ2-1; D might be TRBD1 (6 bases). CDR1 is LNHDA and CDR2 is SQIVND in the germline V gene (reference sequence). The CDR3 is made up of 13 amino acids. V was shortened by 5 bases and J by 7 bases, with 12 bases between the two germline ends. CDR3 in DNA: TGTGCCAGTAGTTTGTCCAGGGGTAATGAGCAGTTCTTC. Translating it yields CASSLSRGNEQFF.

This chain uses TRBV4-2 with TRBJ2-3, with 7 bases matching TRBD2. The CDR3 contains 16 residues. V trimming: 1 base; J trimming: 0 bases; junction bases outside the gene matches: 4. Per the germline V gene, CDR1 is LGHNA and CDR2 is YNFKEQ. CDR3 coding DNA: TGTGCCAGCAGCCAAGCCCCTAGCGGAAGCACAGATACGCAGTATTTT. Amino acid sequence: CASSQAPSGSTDTQYF.